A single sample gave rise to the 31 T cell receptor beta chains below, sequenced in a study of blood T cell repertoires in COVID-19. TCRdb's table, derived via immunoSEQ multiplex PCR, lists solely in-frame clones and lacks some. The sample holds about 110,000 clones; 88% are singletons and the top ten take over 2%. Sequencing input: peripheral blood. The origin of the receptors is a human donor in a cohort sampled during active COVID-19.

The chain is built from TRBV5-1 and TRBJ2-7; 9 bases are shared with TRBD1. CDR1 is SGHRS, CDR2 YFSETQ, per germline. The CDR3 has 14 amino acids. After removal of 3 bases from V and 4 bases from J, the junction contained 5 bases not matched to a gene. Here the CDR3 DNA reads TGCGCCAGCAGCTCGGGACAGGGCTATTACGAGCAGTACTTC. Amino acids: CASSSGQGYYEQYF.

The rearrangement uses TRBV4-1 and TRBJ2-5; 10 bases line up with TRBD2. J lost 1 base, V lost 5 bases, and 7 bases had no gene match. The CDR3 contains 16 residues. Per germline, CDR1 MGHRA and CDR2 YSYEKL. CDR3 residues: CASSVIAGGIQETQYF. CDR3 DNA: TGCGCCAGCAGCGTCATAGCGGGGGGAATCCAAGAGACCCAGTACTTC.

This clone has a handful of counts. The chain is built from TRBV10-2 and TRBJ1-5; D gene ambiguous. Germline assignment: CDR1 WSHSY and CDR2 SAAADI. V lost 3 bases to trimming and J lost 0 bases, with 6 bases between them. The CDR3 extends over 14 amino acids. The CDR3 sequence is CASSDSYSNQPQHF. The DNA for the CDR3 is TGCGCCAGCAGTGACAGTTATAGCAATCAGCCCCAGCATTTT.

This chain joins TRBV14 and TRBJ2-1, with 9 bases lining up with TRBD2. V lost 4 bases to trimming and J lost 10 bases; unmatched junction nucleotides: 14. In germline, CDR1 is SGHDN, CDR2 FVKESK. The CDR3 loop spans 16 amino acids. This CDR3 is CASSPLGLALDREQFF. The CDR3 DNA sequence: TGTGCCAGCAGCCCGTTGGGACTAGCTCTCGACCGGGAGCAGTTCTTC.

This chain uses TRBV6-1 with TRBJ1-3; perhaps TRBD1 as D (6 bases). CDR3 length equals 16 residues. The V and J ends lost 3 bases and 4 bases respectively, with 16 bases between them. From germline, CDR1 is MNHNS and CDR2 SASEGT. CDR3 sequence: CASSDSGVRTGNTIYF. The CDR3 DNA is TGTGCCAGCAGTGATTCAGGGGTTAGGACAGGAAACACCATATATTTT.

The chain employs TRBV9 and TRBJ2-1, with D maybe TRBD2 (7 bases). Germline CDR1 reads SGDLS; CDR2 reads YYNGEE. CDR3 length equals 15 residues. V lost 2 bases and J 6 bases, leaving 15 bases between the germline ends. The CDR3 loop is CASSVEGGVPNEQFF. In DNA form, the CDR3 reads TGTGCCAGCAGCGTTGAGGGGGGGGTACCCAATGAGCAGTTCTTC.

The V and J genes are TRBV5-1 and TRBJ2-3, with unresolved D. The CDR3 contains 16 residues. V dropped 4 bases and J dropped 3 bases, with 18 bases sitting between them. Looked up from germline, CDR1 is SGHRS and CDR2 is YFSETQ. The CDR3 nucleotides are TGCGCCAGCAGCCCGGCGGCACACGAACCAACAGATACGCAGTATTTT. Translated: CASSPAAHEPTDTQYF.

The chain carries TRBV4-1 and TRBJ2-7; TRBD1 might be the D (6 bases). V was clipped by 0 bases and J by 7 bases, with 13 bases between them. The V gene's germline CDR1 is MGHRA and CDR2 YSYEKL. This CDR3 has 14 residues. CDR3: CASSQDIGGWEQYF. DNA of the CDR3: TGCGCCAGCAGCCAAGATATTGGGGGCTGGGAGCAGTACTTC.

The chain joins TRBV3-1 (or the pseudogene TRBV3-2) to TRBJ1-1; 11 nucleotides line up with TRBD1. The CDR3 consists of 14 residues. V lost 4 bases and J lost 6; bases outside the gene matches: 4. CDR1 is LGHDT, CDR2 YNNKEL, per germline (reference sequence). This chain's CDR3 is CASSRGTGGAEAFF. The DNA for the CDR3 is TGTGCCAGCAGCCGCGGGACAGGGGGGGCTGAAGCTTTCTTT.

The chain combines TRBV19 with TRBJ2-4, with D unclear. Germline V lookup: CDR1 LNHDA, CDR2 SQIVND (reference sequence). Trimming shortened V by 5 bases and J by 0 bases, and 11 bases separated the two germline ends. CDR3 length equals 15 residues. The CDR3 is CASSAVNVAKNIQYF. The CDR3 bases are TGTGCCAGTAGTGCAGTCAACGTAGCCAAAAACATTCAGTACTTC.

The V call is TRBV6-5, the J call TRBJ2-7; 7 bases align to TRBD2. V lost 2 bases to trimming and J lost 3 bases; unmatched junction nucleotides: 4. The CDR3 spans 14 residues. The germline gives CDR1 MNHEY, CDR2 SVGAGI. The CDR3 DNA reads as TGTGCCAGCAGTTACGCGGGAGCGGGCTACGAGCAGTACTTC. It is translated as CASSYAGAGYEQYF.

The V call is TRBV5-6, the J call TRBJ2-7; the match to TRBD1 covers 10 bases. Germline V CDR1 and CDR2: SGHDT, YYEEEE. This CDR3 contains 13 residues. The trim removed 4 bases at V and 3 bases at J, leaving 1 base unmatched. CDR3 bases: TGTGCCAGCAGCCGGGACAGGGGCTACGAGCAGTACTTC. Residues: CASSRDRGYEQYF.

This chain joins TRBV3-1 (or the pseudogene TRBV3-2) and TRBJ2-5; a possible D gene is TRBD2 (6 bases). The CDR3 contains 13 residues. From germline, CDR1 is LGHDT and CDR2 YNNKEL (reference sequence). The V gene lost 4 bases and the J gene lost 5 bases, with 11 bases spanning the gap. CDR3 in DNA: TGTGCCAGCAGCCGGCGGGGCTCGGAGACCCAGTACTTC. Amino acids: CASSRRGSETQYF.

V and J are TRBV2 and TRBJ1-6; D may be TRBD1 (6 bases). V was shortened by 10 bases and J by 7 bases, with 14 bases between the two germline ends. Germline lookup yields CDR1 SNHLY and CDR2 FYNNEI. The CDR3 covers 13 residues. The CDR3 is CAIDPGHNSPLHF. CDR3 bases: TGTGCCATCGACCCGGGACACAATTCACCCCTCCACTTT.

The CDR3 region has the DNA TGTGCCAGCAGTTCCGGGAACTATGGCTACACCTTC. Translated, it gives CASSSGNYGYTF. The chain employs TRBV12-3 or TRBV12-4 and TRBJ1-2; D ambiguous. V lost 4 bases and J 2 bases, leaving 5 bases between the germline ends. CDR3 length: 12 residues.

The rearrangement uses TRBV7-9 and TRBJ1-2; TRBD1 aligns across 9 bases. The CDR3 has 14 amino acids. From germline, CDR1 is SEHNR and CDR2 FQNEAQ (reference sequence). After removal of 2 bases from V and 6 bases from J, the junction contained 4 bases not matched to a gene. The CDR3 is CASSLTGTGNGYTF. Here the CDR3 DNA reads TGTGCCAGCAGCTTAACCGGGACAGGGAATGGCTACACCTTC.

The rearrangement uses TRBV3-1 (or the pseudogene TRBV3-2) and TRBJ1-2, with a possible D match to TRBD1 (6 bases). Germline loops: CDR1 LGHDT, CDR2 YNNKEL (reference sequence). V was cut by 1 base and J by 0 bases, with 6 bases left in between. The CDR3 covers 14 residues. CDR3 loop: CASSQGTANYGYTF. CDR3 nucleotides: TGTGCCAGCAGCCAAGGGACAGCTAACTATGGCTACACCTTC.

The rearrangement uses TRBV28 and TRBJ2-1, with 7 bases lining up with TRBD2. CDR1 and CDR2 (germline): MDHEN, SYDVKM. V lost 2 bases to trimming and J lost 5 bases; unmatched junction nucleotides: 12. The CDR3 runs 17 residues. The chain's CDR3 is CASSLNPAGSTDNEQFF. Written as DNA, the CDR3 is TGTGCCAGCAGTTTAAACCCAGCGGGATCCACTGACAATGAGCAGTTCTTC.

CDR3 protein: CASSQERYGYGYTF. DNA of the CDR3: TGCGCCAGCAGCCAAGAACGGTACGGCTATGGCTACACCTTC. This chain links TRBV4-1 with TRBJ1-2, with D unresolved. Trimming removed 0 bases from V and 4 bases from J, with 9 bases in between. In germline, CDR1 is MGHRA, CDR2 YSYEKL. This CDR3 spans 14 amino acids.

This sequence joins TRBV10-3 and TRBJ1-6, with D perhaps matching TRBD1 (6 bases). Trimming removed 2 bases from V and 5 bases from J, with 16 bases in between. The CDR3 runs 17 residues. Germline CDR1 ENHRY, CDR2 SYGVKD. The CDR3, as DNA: TGTGCCATCAGTGAGGCAGGACAGAGAACCCATAATTCACCCCTCCACTTT. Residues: CAISEAGQRTHNSPLHF.

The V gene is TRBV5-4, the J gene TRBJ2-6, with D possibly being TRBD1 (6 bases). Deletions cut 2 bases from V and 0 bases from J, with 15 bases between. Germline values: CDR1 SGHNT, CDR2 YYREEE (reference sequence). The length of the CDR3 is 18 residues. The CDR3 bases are TGTGCCAGCAGCTTCGGACAGTTTCAACCCTCTGGGGCCAACGTCCTGACTTTC. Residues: CASSFGQFQPSGANVLTF.

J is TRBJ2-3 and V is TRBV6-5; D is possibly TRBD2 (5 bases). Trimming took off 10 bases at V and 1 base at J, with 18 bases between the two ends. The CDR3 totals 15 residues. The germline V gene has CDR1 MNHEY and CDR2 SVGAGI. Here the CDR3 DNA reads TGTGCCACCCAGGAGTGGGGAGACGGCACAGATACGCAGTATTTT. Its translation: CATQEWGDGTDTQYF.

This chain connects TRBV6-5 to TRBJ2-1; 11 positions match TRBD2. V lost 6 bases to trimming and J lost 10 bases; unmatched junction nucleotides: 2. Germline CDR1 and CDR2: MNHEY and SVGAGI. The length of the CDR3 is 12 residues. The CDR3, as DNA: TGTGCCAGCAGACTAGCGGGGGAGGAGCAGTTCTTC. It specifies CASRLAGEEQFF.

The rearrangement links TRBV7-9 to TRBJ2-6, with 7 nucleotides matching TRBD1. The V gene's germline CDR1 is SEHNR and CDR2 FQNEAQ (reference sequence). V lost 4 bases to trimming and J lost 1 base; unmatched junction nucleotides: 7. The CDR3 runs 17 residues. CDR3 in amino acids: CASSSGTAPSGANVLTF. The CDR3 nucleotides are TGTGCCAGCAGCTCCGGGACAGCTCCTTCTGGGGCCAACGTCCTGACTTTC.

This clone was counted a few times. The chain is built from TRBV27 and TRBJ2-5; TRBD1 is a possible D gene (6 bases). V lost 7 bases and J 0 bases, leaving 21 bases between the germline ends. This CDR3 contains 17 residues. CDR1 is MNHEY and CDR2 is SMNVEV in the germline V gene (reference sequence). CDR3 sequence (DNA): TGTGCCAGCACCAAATTATTAAACACAGGGTACCAAGAGACCCAGTACTTC. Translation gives CASTKLLNTGYQETQYF.

This CDR3 reads CASSPGPGTGDEKLFF. The CDR3 nucleotides read TGTGCCAGCAGCCCAGGACCCGGGACAGGGGATGAAAAACTGTTTTTT. This chain joins TRBV7-6 and TRBJ1-4, with TRBD1 identical over 10 bases. Unmatched junction bases numbered 9, after V lost 5 bases and J lost 6 bases. Germline V gives CDR1 SGHVS, CDR2 FNYEAQ. This CDR3 region has 16 residues.

This CDR3 reads CASSFGTQPNYGYTF. The DNA of the CDR3 is TGTGCCAGCAGCTTCGGGACACAACCAAACTATGGCTACACCTTC. The rearrangement links TRBV11-2 to TRBJ1-2; D is perhaps TRBD1 (6 bases). Trimming shortened V by 3 bases and J by 2 bases, and 13 bases separated the two germline ends. CDR1 and CDR2 (germline): SGHAT, FQNNGV. CDR3 length: 15 residues.

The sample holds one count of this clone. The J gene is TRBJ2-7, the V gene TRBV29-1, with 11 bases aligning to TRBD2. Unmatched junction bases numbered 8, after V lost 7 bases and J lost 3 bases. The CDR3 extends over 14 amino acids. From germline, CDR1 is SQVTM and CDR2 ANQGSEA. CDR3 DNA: TGCAGCGCCGGGACTGGGACTAGCGGCTACGAGCAGTACTTC. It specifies CSAGTGTSGYEQYF.

DNA of the CDR3: TGTGCCAGCAGGGCCAGGGTCGACACTGAAGCTTTCTTT. Translating gives CASRARVDTEAFF. The genes are TRBV6-5 and TRBJ1-1, with D maybe TRBD1 (5 bases). Germline assignment: CDR1 MNHEY and CDR2 SVGAGI. Between the trimmed V and J ends, which lost 6 bases and 3 bases, there was a span of 11 bases. This CDR3 spans 13 amino acids.

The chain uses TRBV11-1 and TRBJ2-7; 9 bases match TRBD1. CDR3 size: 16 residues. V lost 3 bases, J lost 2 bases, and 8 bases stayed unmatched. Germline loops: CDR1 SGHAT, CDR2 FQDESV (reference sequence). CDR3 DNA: TGTGCCAGCAGCTTCCCGGGACAGGGAGAAACCTACGAGCAGTACTTC. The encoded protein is CASSFPGQGETYEQYF. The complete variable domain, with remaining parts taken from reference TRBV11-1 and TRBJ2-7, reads EAEVAQSPRYKITEKSQAVAFWCDPISGHATLYWYRQILGQGPELLVQFQDESVVDDSQLPKDRFSAERLKGVDSTLKIQPAELGDSAMYLCASSFPGQGETYEQYFGPGTRLTVT.

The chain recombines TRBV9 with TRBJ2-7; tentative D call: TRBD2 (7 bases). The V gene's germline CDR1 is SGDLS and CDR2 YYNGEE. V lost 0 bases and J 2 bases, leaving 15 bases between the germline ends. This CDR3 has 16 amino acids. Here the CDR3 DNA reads TGTGCCAGCAGCGTAGAAGCAGGGGCGGGGGCCTACGAGCAGTACTTC. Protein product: CASSVEAGAGAYEQYF.